The clone carrying this T cell receptor (beta chain) was picked up one time. Its target is unknown. The method was immunoSEQ multiplex PCR; TCRdb's version includes in-frame clones alone and lacks a portion of them. The repertoire has approximately 120,000 clones, roughly 83% of them found once; the top ten carry 2.4%. Trimming took 6 bases from V and 2 from J; bases not matched to a gene: 19. In germline, CDR1 is WNHNN, CDR2 SYGVQD (reference sequence). The CDR3 is 19 amino acids. The sample's time point: peripheral blood 6 weeks after treatment start. All patients handed over anywhere from 1 to 8 samples, pretreatment and on-treatment. This entry is derived from a study of PD-L1 blockade in urothelial cancer. Overall study findings and caveats: Better survival was predicted by below-median pretreatment blood TCR clonality.

The sample consisted of PBMCs, taken around atezolizumab (anti-PD-L1) treatment. This clonotype was obtained from a man aged 45 to 65 with urothelial cancer. This chain uses TRBV10-1 with TRBJ2-7; 10 bases fit TRBD1. The CDR3 nucleotides are TGCGCCAGCAGCTTGGGGGGACAGGGGCCACAACAAATAACCTACGAGCAGTACTTC. Its protein is CASSLGGQGPQQITYEQYF.